This entry lists 10 T cell receptor beta chains sequenced from one sample in a study of Graves' ophthalmopathy and Graves' hyperthyroidism. Amplification of TCR beta CDR3 regions used RNA transcripts. Investigators did first-round RT-PCR with HTBI primers, then second-round multiplex PCR. One entry per CDR3 protein results from TCRdb running MiXCR on the multiplex PCR reads. The sample comprises about 620,000 distinct CDR3 sequences, approximately 22% of which are singletons, and around 6.5% rests with the top ten. The sequenced sample consisted of peripheral blood. These TCRs come from a woman between 18 and 29 years old with stable Graves' hyperthyroidism. Some clones in this sample may be carry-over from other donors' samples.

On this clonotype itself: A much larger clone differs from this one at a single base, so this may be a read error. The chain combines TRBV18 with TRBJ1-2; TRBD1 matches 7 bases. Germline V gene lookup returns CDR1 KGHSH and CDR2 LQKENI. The CDR3 is 16 amino acids. CDR3 protein: CASSLGQLTTNYGNTF. CDR3 coding DNA: TGTGCCAGCTCACTGGGACAGCTGACAACCAACTATGGCAACACCTTC.

This clonotype was picked up a small number of times. This rearrangement joins TRBV20-1 to TRBJ1-6; TRBD1 agrees at 8 bases. The CDR3 totals 16 residues. The germline V gene encodes CDR1 DFQATT and CDR2 SNEGSKA (reference sequence). V lost 6 bases, J lost 6 bases, and 13 bases stayed unmatched. The CDR3 nucleotides are TGCAGTGCGCTTACAGGGGGAGCCAGCTCTAATTCACCCCTCCACTTT. Translating gives CSALTGGASSNSPLHF.

This clonotype has just a few counts. The chain recombines TRBV4-1 with TRBJ2-7; D is perhaps TRBD1 or TRBD2 (6 bases each). Germline V gene lookup returns CDR1 MGHRA and CDR2 YSYEKL. This CDR3 contains 15 residues. Trimming shortened V by 1 base and J by 6 bases, and 16 bases separated the two germline ends. CDR3 in DNA: TGCGCCAGCAGCCAAGGGGGGGCAATGAGGGGCGAGCAGTACTTC. Its translation: CASSQGGAMRGEQYF.

In its sample, this clonotype was seen many times. The chain joins TRBV25-1 to TRBJ1-2; perhaps TRBD1 as D (6 bases). The CDR3 has 15 residues. Germline lookup yields CDR1 MGHDK and CDR2 SYGVNS. Trimming removed 7 bases from V and 3 bases from J, with 18 bases in between. CDR3 sequence (DNA): TGTGCCAGCACTGTATCCGGGACATCACACTATGGCTACACCTTC. Amino acid sequence: CASTVSGTSHYGYTF.

This clonotype was observed at least ten times. V and J are TRBV7-8 and TRBJ2-7; TRBD1 might be the D (6 bases). V was cut by 1 base and J by 7 bases, with 14 bases left in between. Germline lookup yields CDR1 SGHVS and CDR2 FQNEAQ. The CDR3 runs 14 residues. The CDR3, as DNA: TGTGCCAGCAGCTTAGATGGACAGAATGGGGAGCAGTACTTC. It translates to CASSLDGQNGEQYF.

The chain joins TRBV24-1 to TRBJ2-5; a possible D gene is TRBD1 (6 bases). The CDR3 runs to 17 residues. Per germline, CDR1 KGHDR and CDR2 SFDVKD. V lost 0 bases to trimming and J lost 2 bases, with 15 bases between them. This CDR3 reads CATSDLPQGWGQETQYF. As DNA, the CDR3 is TGTGCCACCAGTGATTTGCCACAGGGTTGGGGGCAAGAGACCCAGTACTTC.

This chain links TRBV2 with TRBJ1-2, with D maybe TRBD1 (6 bases). CDR3 size: 15 residues. Germline CDR1 reads SNHLY; CDR2 reads FYNNEI. The V gene lost 6 bases and the J gene lost 3 bases, with 17 bases spanning the gap. CDR3 loop: CASSPSPGADYGYTF. The CDR3 nucleotides read TGTGCCAGCAGCCCAAGCCCAGGGGCGGACTATGGCTACACCTTC.

This clonotype was seen at least ten times. The genes are TRBV28 and TRBJ1-2; D unclear. V shed 4 bases and J shed 4 bases, with 10 bases lying between them. CDR1 is MDHEN, CDR2 SYDVKM, per germline. This CDR3 spans 13 amino acids. Here the CDR3 reads CASSSQESYGYTF. CDR3 coding DNA: TGTGCCAGCAGTTCTCAAGAGAGCTATGGCTACACCTTC.

This clonotype was observed a few times. The V gene is TRBV12-3 or TRBV12-4, the J gene TRBJ1-2; no definite D call. Trimming removed 4 bases at V and 6 bases at J, with 12 bases between. The CDR3 totals 13 residues. The CDR3 region has the DNA TGTGCCAGCAGTTCATGGGTCCTCCATGGCTACACCTTC. Its translation is CASSSWVLHGYTF.

This clonotype was counted many times. This rearrangement joins TRBV12-3 or TRBV12-4 to TRBJ1-2; 7 positions agree with TRBD1. CDR3 length: 16 residues. Trimming at V came to 5 bases and at J to 1 base, leaving 10 bases not matched to a gene. CDR3 region: CASSTGTALFNYGYTF. Written as DNA, the CDR3 is TGTGCCAGCAGTACCGGGACAGCACTATTTAACTATGGCTACACCTTC.